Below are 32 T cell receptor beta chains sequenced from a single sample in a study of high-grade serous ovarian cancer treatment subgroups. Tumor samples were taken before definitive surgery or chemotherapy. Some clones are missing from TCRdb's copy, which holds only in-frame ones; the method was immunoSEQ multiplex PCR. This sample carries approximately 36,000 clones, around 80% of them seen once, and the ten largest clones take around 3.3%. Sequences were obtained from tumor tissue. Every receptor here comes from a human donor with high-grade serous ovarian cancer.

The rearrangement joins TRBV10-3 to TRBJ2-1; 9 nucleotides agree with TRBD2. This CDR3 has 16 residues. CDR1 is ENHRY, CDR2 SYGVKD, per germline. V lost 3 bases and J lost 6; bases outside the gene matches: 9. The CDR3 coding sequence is TGTGCCATCAGTGAAACTCTAGCGGGGACTTTCAATGAGCAGTTCTTC. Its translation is CAISETLAGTFNEQFF.

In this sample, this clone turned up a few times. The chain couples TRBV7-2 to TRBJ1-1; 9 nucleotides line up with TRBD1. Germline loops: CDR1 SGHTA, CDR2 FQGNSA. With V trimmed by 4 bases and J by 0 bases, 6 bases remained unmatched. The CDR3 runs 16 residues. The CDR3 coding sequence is TGTGCCAGCAGCTGGGACAGGGTGGGGCTGAACACTGAAGCTTTCTTT. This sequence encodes CASSWDRVGLNTEAFF.

The CDR3 DNA follows: TGTGCCAGCTCCCCGGGAGGTAGCGGGAGTTTACAAGAGACCCAGTACTTC. Translated, it gives CASSPGGSGSLQETQYF. The chain combines TRBV18 with TRBJ2-5; the match to TRBD2 covers 9 bases. Germline V lookup: CDR1 KGHSH, CDR2 LQKENI. CDR3 length: 17 amino acids. With V trimmed by 6 bases and J by 2 bases, 13 bases remained unmatched.

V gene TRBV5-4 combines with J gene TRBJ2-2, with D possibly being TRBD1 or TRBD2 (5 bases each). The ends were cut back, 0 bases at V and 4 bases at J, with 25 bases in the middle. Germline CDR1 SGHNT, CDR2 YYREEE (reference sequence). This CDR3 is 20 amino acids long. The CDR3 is CASSLASSVAAGTATGELFF. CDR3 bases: TGTGCCAGCAGCTTGGCTTCTTCGGTAGCAGCCGGGACGGCCACCGGGGAGCTGTTTTTT.

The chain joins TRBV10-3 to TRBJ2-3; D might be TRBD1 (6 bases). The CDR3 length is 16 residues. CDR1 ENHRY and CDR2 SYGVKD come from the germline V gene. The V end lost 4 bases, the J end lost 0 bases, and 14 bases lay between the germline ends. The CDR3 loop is CAISARRGTSTDTQYF. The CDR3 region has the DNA TGTGCCATCAGTGCCCGCAGGGGAACTAGCACAGATACGCAGTATTTT.

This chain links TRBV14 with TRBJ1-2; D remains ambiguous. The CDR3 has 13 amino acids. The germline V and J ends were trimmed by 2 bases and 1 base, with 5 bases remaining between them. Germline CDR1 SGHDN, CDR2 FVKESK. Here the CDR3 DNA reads TGTGCCAGCAGCCAACAGTTTAACTATGGCTACACCTTC. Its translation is CASSQQFNYGYTF.

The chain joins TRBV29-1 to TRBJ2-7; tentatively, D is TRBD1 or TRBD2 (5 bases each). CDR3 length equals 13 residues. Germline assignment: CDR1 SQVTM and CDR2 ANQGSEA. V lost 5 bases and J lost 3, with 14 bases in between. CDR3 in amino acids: CSVSWGFIYEQYF. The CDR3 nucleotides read TGCAGCGTTAGTTGGGGGTTCATCTACGAGCAGTACTTC.

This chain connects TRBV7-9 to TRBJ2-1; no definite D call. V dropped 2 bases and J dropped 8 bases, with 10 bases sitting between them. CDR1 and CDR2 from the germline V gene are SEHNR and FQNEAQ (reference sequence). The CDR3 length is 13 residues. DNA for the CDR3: TGTGCCAGCAGCTTAATTAGCAGTTATGAGCAGTTCTTC. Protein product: CASSLISSYEQFF.

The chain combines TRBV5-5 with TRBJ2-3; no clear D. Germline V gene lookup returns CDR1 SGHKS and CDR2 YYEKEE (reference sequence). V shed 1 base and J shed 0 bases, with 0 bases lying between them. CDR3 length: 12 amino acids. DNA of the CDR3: TGTGCCAGCAGCTTGAGCACAGATACGCAGTATTTT. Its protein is CASSLSTDTQYF.

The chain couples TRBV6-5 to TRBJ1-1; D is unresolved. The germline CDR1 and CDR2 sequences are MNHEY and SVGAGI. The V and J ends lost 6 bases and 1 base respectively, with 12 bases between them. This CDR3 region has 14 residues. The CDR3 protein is CASRNRNWNTEAFF. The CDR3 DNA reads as TGTGCCAGCAGGAATAGGAACTGGAACACTGAAGCTTTCTTT.

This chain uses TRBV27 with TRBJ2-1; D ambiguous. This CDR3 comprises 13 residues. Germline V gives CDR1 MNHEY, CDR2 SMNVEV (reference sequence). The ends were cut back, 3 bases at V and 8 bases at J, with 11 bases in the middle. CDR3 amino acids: CASSLRSSHEQFF. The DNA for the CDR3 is TGTGCCAGCAGTTTGCGGTCGAGCCATGAGCAGTTCTTC.

The CDR3 nucleotides are TGCAGTGTCCAGGGAAGTCAGCCCCAGCATTTT. This translates into CSVQGSQPQHF. The V call is TRBV20-1, the J call TRBJ1-5, with D maybe TRBD1 (5 bases). Trimming left V 7 bases short and J 6 bases short, with 10 bases between. The CDR3 covers 11 residues. CDR1 and CDR2 (germline): DFQATT, SNEGSKA (reference sequence).

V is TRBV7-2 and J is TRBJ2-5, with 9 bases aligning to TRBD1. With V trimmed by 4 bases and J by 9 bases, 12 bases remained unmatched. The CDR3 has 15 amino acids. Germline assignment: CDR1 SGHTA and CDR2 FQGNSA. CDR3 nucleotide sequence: TGTGCCAGCAGCTATGGACAGGGGCTCGGTGGTTCCCAGTACTTC. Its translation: CASSYGQGLGGSQYF.

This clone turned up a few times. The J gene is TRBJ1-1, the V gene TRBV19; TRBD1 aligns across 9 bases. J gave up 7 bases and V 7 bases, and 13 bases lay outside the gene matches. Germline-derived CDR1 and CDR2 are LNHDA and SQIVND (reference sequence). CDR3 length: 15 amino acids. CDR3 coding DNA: TGTGCCAGTACCTCCAGGACAGGGGAGGGTAGTGAAGCTTTCTTT. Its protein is CASTSRTGEGSEAFF.

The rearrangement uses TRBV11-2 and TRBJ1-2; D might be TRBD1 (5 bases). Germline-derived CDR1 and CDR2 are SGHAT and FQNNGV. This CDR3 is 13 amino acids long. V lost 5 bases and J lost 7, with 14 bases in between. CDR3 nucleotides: TGTGCCAGCAGCCCACTATCGGGACGTGGCTACACCTTC. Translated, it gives CASSPLSGRGYTF.

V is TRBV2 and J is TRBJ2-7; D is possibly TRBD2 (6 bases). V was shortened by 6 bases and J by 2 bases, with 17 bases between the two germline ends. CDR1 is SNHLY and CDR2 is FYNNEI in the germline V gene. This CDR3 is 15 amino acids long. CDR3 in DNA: TGTGCCAGCAGCGGAGACCAGGGAGGCCCCTACGAGCAGTACTTC. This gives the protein CASSGDQGGPYEQYF.

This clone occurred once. The CDR3 sequence: CASSLGWGNIEAEAFF. CDR3 coding DNA: TGTGCCAGCAGCTTGGGATGGGGGAATATCGAAGCTGAAGCTTTCTTT. The chain uses TRBV7-2 and TRBJ1-1; D is possibly TRBD1 (5 bases). This CDR3 region has 16 residues. Germline CDR1 is SGHTA and CDR2 is FQGNSA. V gave up 3 bases and J gave up 6 bases, with 20 bases separating them. Using reference TRBV7-2 and TRBJ1-1 for the parts outside the CDR3, the full variable domain is GAGVSQSPSNKVTEKGKDVELRCDPISGHTALYWYRQSLGQGLEFLIYFQGNSAPDKSGLPSDRFSAERTGGSVSTLTIQRTQQEDSAVYLCASSLGWGNIEAEAFFGQGTRLTVV.

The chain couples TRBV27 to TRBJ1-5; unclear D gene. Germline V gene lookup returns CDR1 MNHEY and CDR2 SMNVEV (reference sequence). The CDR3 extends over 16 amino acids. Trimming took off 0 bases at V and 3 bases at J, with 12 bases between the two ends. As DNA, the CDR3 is TGTGCCAGCAGTTTATCTGGTGGGCATCTCAATCAGCCCCAGCATTTT. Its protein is CASSLSGGHLNQPQHF.

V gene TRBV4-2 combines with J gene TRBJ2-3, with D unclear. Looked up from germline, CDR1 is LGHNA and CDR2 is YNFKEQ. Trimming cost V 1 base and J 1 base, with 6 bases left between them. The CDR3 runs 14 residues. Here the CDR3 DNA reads TGTGCCAGCAGCCAAGCGGACCGCACAGATACGCAGTATTTT. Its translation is CASSQADRTDTQYF.

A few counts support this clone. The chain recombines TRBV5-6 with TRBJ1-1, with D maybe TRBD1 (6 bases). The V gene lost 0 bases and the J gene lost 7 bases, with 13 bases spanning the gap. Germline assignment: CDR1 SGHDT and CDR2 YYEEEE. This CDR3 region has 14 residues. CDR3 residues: CASSLGTAPVEAFF. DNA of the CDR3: TGTGCCAGCAGCTTGGGGACAGCACCCGTTGAAGCTTTCTTT.

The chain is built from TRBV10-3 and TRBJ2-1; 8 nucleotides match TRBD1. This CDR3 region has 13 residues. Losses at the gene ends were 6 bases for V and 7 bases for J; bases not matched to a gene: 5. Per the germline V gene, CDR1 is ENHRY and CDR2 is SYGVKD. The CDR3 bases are TGTGCCATCAGCGGACAGGGCGAAAATGAGCAGTTCTTC. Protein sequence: CAISGQGENEQFF.

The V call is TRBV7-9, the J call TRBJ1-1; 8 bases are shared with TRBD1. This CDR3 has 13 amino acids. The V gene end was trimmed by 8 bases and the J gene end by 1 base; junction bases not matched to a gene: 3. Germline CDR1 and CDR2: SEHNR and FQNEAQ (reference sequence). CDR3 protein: CASAGTGNTEAFF. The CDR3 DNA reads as TGTGCCAGCGCCGGGACAGGGAACACTGAAGCTTTCTTT.

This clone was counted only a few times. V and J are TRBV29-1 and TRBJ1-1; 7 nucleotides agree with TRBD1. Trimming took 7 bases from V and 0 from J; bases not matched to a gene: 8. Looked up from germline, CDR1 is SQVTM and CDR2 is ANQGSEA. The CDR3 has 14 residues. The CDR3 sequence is CSARQGIMNTEAFF. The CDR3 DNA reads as TGCAGCGCAAGACAGGGTATCATGAACACTGAAGCTTTCTTT.

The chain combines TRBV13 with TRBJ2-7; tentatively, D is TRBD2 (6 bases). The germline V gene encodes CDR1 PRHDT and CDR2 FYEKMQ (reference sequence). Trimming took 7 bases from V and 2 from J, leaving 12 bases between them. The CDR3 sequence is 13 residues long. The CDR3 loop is CASKGRETYEQYF. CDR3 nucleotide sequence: TGTGCCAGCAAGGGGCGGGAAACCTACGAGCAGTACTTC.

The chain's CDR3 is CASSYGPGETQYF. CDR3 nucleotide sequence: TGTGCCAGCAGTTACGGACCCGGAGAGACCCAGTACTTC. This chain joins TRBV6-5 and TRBJ2-5; D is uncertain. The length of the CDR3 is 13 residues. Germline lookup yields CDR1 MNHEY and CDR2 SVGAGI. Trimming pared 2 bases from V and 4 bases from J, leaving 8 bases between.

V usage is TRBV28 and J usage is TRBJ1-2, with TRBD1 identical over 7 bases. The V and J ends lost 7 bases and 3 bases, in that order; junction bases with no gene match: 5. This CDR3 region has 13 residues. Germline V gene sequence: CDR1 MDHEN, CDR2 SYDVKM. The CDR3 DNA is TGTGCCAGCACGGACAGGTATCACTATGGCTACACCTTC. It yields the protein CASTDRYHYGYTF.

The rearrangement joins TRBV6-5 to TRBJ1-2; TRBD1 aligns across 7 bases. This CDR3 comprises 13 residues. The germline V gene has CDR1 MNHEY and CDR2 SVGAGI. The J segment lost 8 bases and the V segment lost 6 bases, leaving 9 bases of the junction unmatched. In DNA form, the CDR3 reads TGTGCCAGCAGCACACGACAGGGCTACGGCTACACCTTC. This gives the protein CASSTRQGYGYTF.

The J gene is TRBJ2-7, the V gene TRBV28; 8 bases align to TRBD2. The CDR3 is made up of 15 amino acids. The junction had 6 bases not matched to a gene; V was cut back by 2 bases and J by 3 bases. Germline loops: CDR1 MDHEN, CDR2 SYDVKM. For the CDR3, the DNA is TGTGCCAGCAGTTTAGTAGCGGGAAGGAGCTACGAGCAGTACTTC. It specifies CASSLVAGRSYEQYF.

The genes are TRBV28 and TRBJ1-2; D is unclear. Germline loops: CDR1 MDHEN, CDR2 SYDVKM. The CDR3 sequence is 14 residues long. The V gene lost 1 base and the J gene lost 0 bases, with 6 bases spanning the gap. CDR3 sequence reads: CASSLYRANYGYTF. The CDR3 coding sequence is TGTGCCAGCAGTTTATACAGAGCTAACTATGGCTACACCTTC.

The CDR3 sequence: CASGLVQRENTGELFF. CDR3 nucleotides: TGTGCTAGTGGTTTGGTACAGCGGGAGAACACCGGGGAGCTGTTTTTT. This chain connects TRBV12-5 to TRBJ2-2, with 7 bases fitting TRBD2. Germline assignment: CDR1 LGHNT and CDR2 FRNRAP. CDR3 length: 16 residues. Trimming took 0 bases from V and 1 from J; bases not matched to a gene: 2.

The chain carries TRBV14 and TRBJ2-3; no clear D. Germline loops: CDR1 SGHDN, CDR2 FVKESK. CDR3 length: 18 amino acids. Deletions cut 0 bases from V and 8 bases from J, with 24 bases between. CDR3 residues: CASSQDRDMAIRSGTQYF. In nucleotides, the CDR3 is TGTGCCAGCAGCCAAGATCGCGACATGGCTATTCGGTCGGGTACGCAGTATTTT.

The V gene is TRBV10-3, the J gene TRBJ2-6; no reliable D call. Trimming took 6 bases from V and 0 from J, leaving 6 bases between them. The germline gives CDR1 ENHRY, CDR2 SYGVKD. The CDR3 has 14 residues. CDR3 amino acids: CAIRSNSGANVLTF. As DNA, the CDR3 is TGTGCCATCAGGTCCAACTCTGGGGCCAACGTCCTGACTTTC.